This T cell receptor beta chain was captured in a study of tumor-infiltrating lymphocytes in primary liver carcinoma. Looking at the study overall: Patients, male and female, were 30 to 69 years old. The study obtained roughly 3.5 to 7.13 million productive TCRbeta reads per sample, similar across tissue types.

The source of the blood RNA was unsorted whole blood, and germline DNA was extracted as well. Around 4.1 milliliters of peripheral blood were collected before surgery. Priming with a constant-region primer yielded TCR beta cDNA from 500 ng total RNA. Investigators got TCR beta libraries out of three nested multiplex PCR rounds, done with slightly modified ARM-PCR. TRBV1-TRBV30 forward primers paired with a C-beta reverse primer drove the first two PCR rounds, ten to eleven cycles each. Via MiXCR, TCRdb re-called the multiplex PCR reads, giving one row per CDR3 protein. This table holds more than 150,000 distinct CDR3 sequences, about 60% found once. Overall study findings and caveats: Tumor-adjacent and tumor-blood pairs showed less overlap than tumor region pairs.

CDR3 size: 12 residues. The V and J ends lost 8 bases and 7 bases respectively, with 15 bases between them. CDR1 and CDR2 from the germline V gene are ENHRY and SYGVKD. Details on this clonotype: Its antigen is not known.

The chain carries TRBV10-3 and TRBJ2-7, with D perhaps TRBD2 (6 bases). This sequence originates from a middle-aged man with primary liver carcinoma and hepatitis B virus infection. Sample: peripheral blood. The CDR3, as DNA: TGTGCCATCGGGACTCCGAATGAGGAGCAGTACTTC. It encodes CAIGTPNEEQYF.